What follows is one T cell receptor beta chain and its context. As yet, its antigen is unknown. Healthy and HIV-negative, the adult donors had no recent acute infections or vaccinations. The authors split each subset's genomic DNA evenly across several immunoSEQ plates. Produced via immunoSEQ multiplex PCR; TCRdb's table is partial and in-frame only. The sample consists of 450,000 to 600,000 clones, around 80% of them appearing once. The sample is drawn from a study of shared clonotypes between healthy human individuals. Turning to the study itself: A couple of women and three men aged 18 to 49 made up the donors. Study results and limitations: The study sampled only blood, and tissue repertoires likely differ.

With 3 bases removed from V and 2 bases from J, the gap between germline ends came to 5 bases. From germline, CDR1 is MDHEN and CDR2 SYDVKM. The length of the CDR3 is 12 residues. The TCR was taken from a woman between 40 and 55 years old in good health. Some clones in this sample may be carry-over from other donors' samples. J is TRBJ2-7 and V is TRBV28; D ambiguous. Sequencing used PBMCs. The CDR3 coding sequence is TGTGCCAGCAGTTTCCCGGCCTACGAGCAGTACTTC. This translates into CASSFPAYEQYF.